This T cell receptor beta chain was observed in a study of brain T cells in children with intractable seizures. Here immunoSEQ multiplex PCR was the method, and the copy in TCRdb shows in-frame clones only, minus some. The sample lists tens of thousands of clones; about 90% were seen once. This CDR3 comprises 15 residues. Looked up from germline, CDR1 is SNHLY and CDR2 is FYNNEI. The V end lost 2 bases, the J end lost 5 bases, and 13 bases lay between the germline ends. The V call is TRBV2, the J call TRBJ2-1; tentatively, D is TRBD1 (5 bases). The receptor's source is a girl aged 2 to 10 with Rasmussen encephalitis and intractable seizures. The sample in question was peripheral blood, obtained at surgery. The CDR3 bases are TGTGCCAGCAGTGAAATGCCTAGACAGAACAATGAGCAGTTCTTC. Its translation: CASSEMPRQNNEQFF.